This entry lists 9 T cell receptor beta chains sequenced from one sample in a study of siplizumab effects on memory and regulatory T cells. Clones were read by immunoSEQ multiplex PCR, and TCRdb kept only the in-frame ones, dropping some. The sample holds about 7,400 clones, roughly two thirds seen once. Sequences were obtained from effector memory CD8+ T cells sorted from blood. Subset: unstimulated CD8+ effector memory T cells. The origin of the receptors is a human donor in good health.

J is TRBJ2-5 and V is TRBV7-9; maybe TRBD1 (6 bases). V was pared by 5 bases and J by 0 bases, with 10 bases between. This CDR3 spans 14 amino acids. The germline CDR1 and CDR2 sequences are SEHNR and FQNEAQ (reference sequence). The CDR3 here is CASSTRGNQETQYF. Written as DNA, the CDR3 is TGTGCCAGCAGCACCAGGGGCAACCAAGAGACCCAGTACTTC.

This chain uses TRBV9 with TRBJ1-1; possibly TRBD1 for D (5 bases). Germline CDR1 SGDLS, CDR2 YYNGEE. V lost 2 bases and J 8 bases, leaving 16 bases between the germline ends. The CDR3 consists of 14 residues. For the CDR3, the DNA is TGTGCCAGCAGCGTGGAGCCGGGGAGGGGAGAAGCTTTCTTT. Translation gives CASSVEPGRGEAFF.

This chain joins TRBV9 and TRBJ2-7; TRBD2 is a possible D gene (5 bases). CDR3 length: 15 amino acids. The germline V gene encodes CDR1 SGDLS and CDR2 YYNGEE. V lost 4 bases and J 2 bases, leaving 16 bases between the germline ends. The CDR3 nucleotides read TGTGCCAGCAGCCCGAGCACGGACTCAACCTACGAGCAGTACTTC. Translation gives CASSPSTDSTYEQYF.

This clone was counted only a few times. The chain is built from TRBV7-9 and TRBJ1-3; D remains ambiguous. CDR1 is SEHNR and CDR2 is FQNEAQ in the germline V gene (reference sequence). The CDR3 sequence is 17 residues long. Between the trimmed V and J ends, which lost 1 base and 0 bases, there was a span of 13 bases. CDR3: CASSLGFQLSSGNTIYF. The DNA of the CDR3 is TGTGCCAGCAGCTTAGGGTTTCAGCTTTCCTCTGGAAACACCATATATTTT.

The chain uses TRBV9 and TRBJ2-1; D remains unclear. The CDR3 spans 14 residues. The germline CDR1 and CDR2 sequences are SGDLS and YYNGEE. Trimming stripped 3 bases from V and 0 bases from J, with 7 bases between. CDR3 in DNA: TGTGCCAGCAGCGGGTCGAGCTCCTACAATGAGCAGTTCTTC. This gives the protein CASSGSSSYNEQFF.

The chain recombines TRBV7-8 with TRBJ2-7; unclear D gene. Germline loops: CDR1 SGHVS, CDR2 FQNEAQ. Between the trimmed V and J ends, which lost 5 bases and 2 bases, there was a span of 16 bases. The length of the CDR3 is 15 residues. CDR3 DNA sequence: TGTGCCAGCAGCCCCAGACAAGACCTTACCTACGAGCAGTACTTC. This encodes CASSPRQDLTYEQYF. The full variable domain, in which reference TRBV7-8 and TRBJ2-7 provide the parts outside the CDR3, is GAGVSQSPRYKVAKRGQDVALRCDPISGHVSLFWYQQALGQGPEFLTYFQNEAQLDKSGLPSDRFFAERPEGSVSTLKIQRTQQEDSAVYLCASSPRQDLTYEQYFGPGTRLTVT.

This clone was recorded only once. The rearrangement uses TRBV28 and TRBJ1-2; D is perhaps TRBD1 (5 bases). From germline, CDR1 is MDHEN and CDR2 SYDVKM. Deletions cut 3 bases from V and 2 bases from J, with 13 bases between. The CDR3 length is 15 residues. The CDR3: CASSFLTATNYGYTF. DNA for the CDR3: TGTGCCAGCAGTTTCTTGACAGCGACAAACTATGGCTACACCTTC.

This chain uses TRBV6-6 with TRBJ1-2; D remains unclear. The CDR3 loop spans 14 amino acids. The V and J ends lost 5 bases and 0 bases respectively, with 10 bases between them. CDR1 is MNHNY, CDR2 SVGAGI, per germline (reference sequence). CDR3 region: CASSLRSANYGYTF. CDR3 coding DNA: TGTGCCAGCAGTCTTAGGTCCGCTAACTATGGCTACACCTTC.

V usage is TRBV27 and J usage is TRBJ1-2, with 7 bases that match TRBD1. V lost 2 bases, J lost 5 bases, and 8 bases stayed unmatched. Germline lookup yields CDR1 MNHEY and CDR2 SMNVEV (reference sequence). This CDR3 spans 15 amino acids. The CDR3 DNA sequence: TGTGCCAGCAGTTTAATTGGACAGGATGGTTATGGCTACACCTTC. It encodes CASSLIGQDGYGYTF.